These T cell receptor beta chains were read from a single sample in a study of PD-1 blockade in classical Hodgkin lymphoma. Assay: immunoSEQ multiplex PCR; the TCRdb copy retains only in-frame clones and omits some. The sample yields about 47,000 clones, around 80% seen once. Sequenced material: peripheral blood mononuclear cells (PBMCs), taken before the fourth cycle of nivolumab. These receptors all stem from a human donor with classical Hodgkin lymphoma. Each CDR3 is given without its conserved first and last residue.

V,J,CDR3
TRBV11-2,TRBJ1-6,ASSSGRALH
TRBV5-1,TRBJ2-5,ASSLEGETQY
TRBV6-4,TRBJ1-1,ASSDGTGAEAF
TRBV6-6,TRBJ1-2,ASSYLGEGGYT
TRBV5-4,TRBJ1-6,ASSLKGLGNSPLH
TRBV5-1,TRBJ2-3,ASSRSGGTDTQY
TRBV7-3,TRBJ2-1,ASSLTLGFGRGDEQF
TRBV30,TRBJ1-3,AWSSGTGGSGNTIY
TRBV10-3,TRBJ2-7,AISQVPPEQY
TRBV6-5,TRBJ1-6,ASSKEGSPLH
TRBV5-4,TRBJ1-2,ASSPGTGGGDYGYT
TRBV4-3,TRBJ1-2,ASSQDRGATGYT
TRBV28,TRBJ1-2,ASRTAQSSFYGYT
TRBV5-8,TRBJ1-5,ASSLRDTNQPQH
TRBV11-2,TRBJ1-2,ASSLVGDTYFGYGYT
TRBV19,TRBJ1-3,ASRLSGNTIY
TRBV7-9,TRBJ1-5,ASSLGQSPQH
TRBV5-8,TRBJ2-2,ASSLAKTSGWTGELF
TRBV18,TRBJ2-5,ASSPPGKSAQY
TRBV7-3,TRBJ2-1,ASSLVGGSYNEQF
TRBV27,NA,ASNSLPGSSYEQY
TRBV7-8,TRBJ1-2,ASSLEVVYGYT
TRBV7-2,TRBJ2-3,ASSSPGTRGDTQY
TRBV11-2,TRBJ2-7,ASSLGTNSYYEQY
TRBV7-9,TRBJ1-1,ASSLVSGRGYTEAF
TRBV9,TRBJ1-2,ASSRTERVYGYT
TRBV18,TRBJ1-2,ASSSGQGDGYT
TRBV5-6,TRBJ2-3,ASSFGLAGTDTQY
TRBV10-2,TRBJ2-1,ASSETSEGYNEQF
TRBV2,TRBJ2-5,ASSVNRAETQY
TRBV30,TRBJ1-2,AWSGFPRGQGTNYGYT
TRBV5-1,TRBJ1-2,ASSTSGQGYGYT
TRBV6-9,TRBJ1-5,ANGTGVRTQH
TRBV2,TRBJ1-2,ASSLPGRGAT
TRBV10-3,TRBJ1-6,ASSGGLWNSPLH
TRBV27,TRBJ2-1,ASSPDRDRNEQF
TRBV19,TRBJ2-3,ASSIGTLSTDTQY
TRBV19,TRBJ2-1,ASSIMAGGLNEQF